Sequencing of this T cell receptor beta chain was carried out in a study of blood T cell repertoires in COVID-19. Assay: immunoSEQ multiplex PCR; the TCRdb copy retains only in-frame clones and omits some. The data show 15,000 to 20,000 clones, about 80% seen once. Germline V gene sequence: CDR1 LNHDA, CDR2 SQIVND (reference sequence). This CDR3 has 16 amino acids. After removal of 5 bases from V and 4 bases from J, the junction contained 10 bases not matched to a gene. The material sequenced was peripheral blood. The clonotype was recovered from a woman aged 70-85 years with active COVID-19. V gene TRBV19 combines with J gene TRBJ2-3, with 9 bases aligning to TRBD1. This CDR3 is CASSRGTGGGADTQYF. Written as DNA, the CDR3 is TGTGCCAGTAGTCGAGGAACAGGGGGCGGAGCAGATACGCAGTATTTT.